This TCR beta chain was profiled in a study of technical replicates of blood from a handful of donors. The CDR3 is 14 amino acids. Germline V CDR1 and CDR2: MNHEY, SMNVEV (reference sequence). The J segment lost 7 bases and the V segment lost 5 bases, leaving 8 bases of the junction unmatched. This clone was recorded only once. The protocol was immunoSEQ multiplex PCR, while the TCRdb copy is restricted to in-frame clones and leaves out a portion. The table has about 82,000 clones, around 94% seen once; the top ten hold around 0.4%. Sample: T cells isolated from PBMCs. The rearrangement links TRBV27 to TRBJ1-1; 9 bases align to TRBD1. This TCR was recovered from a human donor in good health. The CDR3 reads CASSKSGTGSEAFF. CDR3 in DNA: TGTGCCAGCAGTAAAAGTGGGACAGGGAGTGAAGCTTTCTTT.